Below are 10 T cell receptor beta chains sequenced from a single sample in a study of blood T cell repertoires in COVID-19. Repertoires were generated with immunoSEQ multiplex PCR, while TCRdb's copy carries only in-frame clones and drops some. The sample lists more than 200,000 clones, about nine tenths occurring once. The sequenced sample was peripheral blood. The receptors derive from a middle-aged man with COVID-19, enrolled during active disease.

A few counts support this clone. CDR3 sequence: CATSRNRDLGYTF. The DNA for the CDR3 is TGTGCCACCAGCAGAAACCGGGACTTAGGCTACACCTTC. The chain links TRBV15 to TRBJ1-2; D is perhaps TRBD1 (5 bases). This CDR3 is built from 13 residues. Trimming stripped 2 bases from V and 8 bases from J, with 12 bases between. The germline gives CDR1 LNHNV, CDR2 YYDKDF (reference sequence).

The chain carries TRBV27 and TRBJ2-3; TRBD2 matches 8 bases. J was trimmed by 9 bases and V by 6 bases; bases with no gene match: 14. CDR3 length: 15 residues. Germline CDR1 MNHEY, CDR2 SMNVEV (reference sequence). The CDR3 DNA reads TGTGCCAGCAGACTCATCAATCACCCGGGAGGGACGCAGTATTTT. Translation: CASRLINHPGGTQYF.

V usage is TRBV5-1 and J usage is TRBJ2-2, with D tentatively TRBD1 (6 bases). Trimming cost V 0 bases and J 1 base, with 13 bases left between them. This CDR3 is 17 amino acids long. Germline loops: CDR1 SGHRS, CDR2 YFSETQ. The CDR3 DNA follows: TGCGCCAGCAGCTTGGTTCCCCCGGGACAGAACACCGGGGAGCTGTTTTTT. Translating it yields CASSLVPPGQNTGELFF.

This chain connects TRBV11-2 to TRBJ2-3; D is possibly TRBD1 (5 bases). The CDR3 is made up of 12 amino acids. The germline gives CDR1 SGHAT, CDR2 FQNNGV. V was trimmed by 11 bases and J by 0 bases, leaving 9 bases between them. The CDR3, as DNA: TGTGCCGGGGCCGCTAGCACAGATACGCAGTATTTT. Amino acid sequence: CAGAASTDTQYF.

This chain links TRBV19 with TRBJ1-2, with 7 bases lining up with TRBD1. The CDR3 is 13 amino acids. Germline V lookup: CDR1 LNHDA, CDR2 SQIVND (reference sequence). After removal of 5 bases from V and 7 bases from J, the junction contained 7 bases not matched to a gene. CDR3 DNA sequence: TGTGCCAGTAGTGAACAGGGGCTAGGTGGCTACACCTTC. Translating it yields CASSEQGLGGYTF. The variable domain in full, with the rest retrieved from reference TRBV19 and TRBJ1-2, is DGGITQSPKYLFRKEGQNVTLSCEQNLNHDAMYWYRQDPGQGLRLIYYSQIVNDFQKGDIAEGYSVSREKKESFPLTVTSAQKNPTAFYLCASSEQGLGGYTFGSGTRLTVV.

The chain recombines TRBV15 with TRBJ2-7; D is unclear. Germline CDR1 reads LNHNV; CDR2 reads YYDKDF (reference sequence). V lost 1 base, J lost 3 bases, and 7 bases lay in between. CDR3 length: 13 residues. The CDR3, as DNA: TGTGCCACCAGCAGAGCCCCACTCTACGAGCAGTACTTC. This encodes CATSRAPLYEQYF.

The rearrangement uses TRBV25-1 and TRBJ2-2, with a possible D match to TRBD2 (5 bases). The CDR3 totals 14 residues. Looked up from germline, CDR1 is MGHDK and CDR2 is SYGVNS. With 4 bases removed from V and 2 bases from J, the gap between germline ends came to 8 bases. In DNA, the CDR3 is TGTGCCAGCAGTGCGGCGGGTAACACCGGGGAGCTGTTTTTT. Protein: CASSAAGNTGELFF. The full variable domain, in which reference TRBV25-1 and TRBJ2-2 provide the parts outside the CDR3, is EADIYQTPRYLVIGTGKKITLECSQTMGHDKMYWYQQDPGMELHLIHYSYGVNSTEKGDLSSESTVSRIRTEHFPLTLESARPSHTSQYLCASSAAGNTGELFFGEGSRLTVL.

The J gene is TRBJ1-2, the V gene TRBV5-6, with 9 bases lining up with TRBD1. Trimming cost V 1 base and J 4 bases; bases outside gene matches: 5. The CDR3 loop spans 15 amino acids. Germline V CDR1 and CDR2: SGHDT, YYEEEE. Here the CDR3 reads CASSLFTGGIYGYTF. The CDR3 DNA sequence: TGTGCCAGCAGCTTGTTCACAGGGGGCATCTATGGCTACACCTTC.

This chain uses TRBV5-1 with TRBJ2-5, with D perhaps TRBD1 (5 bases). With 0 bases removed from V and 5 bases from J, the gap between germline ends came to 11 bases. The germline V gene has CDR1 SGHRS and CDR2 YFSETQ. The CDR3 length is 14 residues. CDR3 bases: TGCGCCAGCAGCTTGGGCGCAGGGCTGGAGACCCAGTACTTC. Translated: CASSLGAGLETQYF.

The V call is TRBV7-9, the J call TRBJ2-2, with 8 nucleotides matching TRBD2. This CDR3 region has 18 residues. Germline CDR1 is SEHNR and CDR2 is FQNEAQ (reference sequence). With 5 bases clipped from V and 7 bases from J, the junction kept 18 bases outside the gene matches. CDR3 coding DNA: TGTGCCAGCAGCCCTAGGACGGGTCAGCGGGAGTCTGTCGGGGAGCTGTTTTTT. This gives the protein CASSPRTGQRESVGELFF.